The 12 T cell receptor beta chains listed next were all sequenced from one sample in a study of cytomegalovirus exposure and HLA in healthy donors. The PCR ran on 60 Vbeta and 13 Jbeta primers. Libraries were prepared by immunoSEQ multiplex PCR; TCRdb keeps only in-frame clonotypes and omits some of them. The listing contains some 150,000 clones. Source material: PBMCs. Source of these receptors: a man aged 35 to 55 in good health and CMV-seronegative.

The rearrangement uses TRBV5-1 and TRBJ2-2; no reliable D call. CDR1 and CDR2 (germline): SGHRS, YFSETQ. The CDR3 consists of 16 residues. The V and J ends lost 1 base and 0 bases respectively, with 10 bases between them. This chain's CDR3 is CASSLSQSANTGELFF. CDR3 nucleotides: TGCGCCAGCAGCTTGTCCCAGTCAGCGAACACCGGGGAGCTGTTTTTT.

The CDR3 DNA reads as TGCGCCAGCAGCCAAGATAGTCAGGCAGAAAAACTGTTTTTT. It yields the protein CASSQDSQAEKLFF. The chain employs TRBV4-3 and TRBJ1-4; D unresolved. Germline lookup yields CDR1 LGHNA and CDR2 YSLEER. The CDR3 is 14 residues long. Deletions cut 0 bases from V and 8 bases from J, with 10 bases between.

In nucleotides, the CDR3 is TGTGCCAGCTCACCACCGTCTTTGGCGAACACTGAAGCTTTCTTT. Translated, it gives CASSPPSLANTEAFF. The chain links TRBV18 to TRBJ1-1; unclear D gene. V lost 0 bases, J lost 1 base, and 9 bases lay in between. Germline CDR1 and CDR2: KGHSH and LQKENI. This CDR3 is built from 15 residues.

This rearrangement joins TRBV19 to TRBJ1-2; D possibly corresponds to TRBD1 (5 bases). This CDR3 is 13 amino acids long. V lost 6 bases to trimming and J lost 2 bases, with 10 bases between them. Germline CDR1 is LNHDA and CDR2 is SQIVND (reference sequence). Here the CDR3 reads CASRDTQNYGYTF. The CDR3 bases are TGTGCCAGTAGGGACACCCAAAACTATGGCTACACCTTC.

The rearrangement links TRBV19 to TRBJ1-1; no clear D. V was clipped by 6 bases and J by 0 bases, with 11 bases between them. Germline V gene data show CDR1 as LNHDA and CDR2 as SQIVND (reference sequence). The CDR3 contains 14 residues. This chain's CDR3 is CASRLNGLNTEAFF. For the CDR3, the DNA is TGTGCCAGTAGACTAAACGGCTTGAACACTGAAGCTTTCTTT. The complete variable domain, with remaining parts taken from reference TRBV19 and TRBJ1-1, reads DGGITQSPKYLFRKEGQNVTLSCEQNLNHDAMYWYRQDPGQGLRLIYYSQIVNDFQKGDIAEGYSVSREKKESFPLTVTSAQKNPTAFYLCASRLNGLNTEAFFGQGTRLTVV.

This sequence joins TRBV29-1 and TRBJ1-3; perhaps TRBD1 as D (5 bases). Looked up from germline, CDR1 is SQVTM and CDR2 is ANQGSEA. Trimming pared 6 bases from V and 3 bases from J, leaving 12 bases between. There are 13 residues in the CDR3. The DNA of the CDR3 is TGCAGCGTGGATCAGGGAAGTGGAAACACCATATATTTT. It translates to CSVDQGSGNTIYF. The complete variable domain, with remaining parts taken from reference TRBV29-1 and TRBJ1-3, reads SAVISQKPSRDICQRGTSLTIQCQVDSQVTMMFWYRQQPGQSLTLIATANQGSEATYESGFVIDKFPISRPNLTFSTLTVSNMSPEDSSIYLCSVDQGSGNTIYFGEGSWLTVV.

This chain links TRBV2 with TRBJ2-1, with TRBD2 identical over 9 bases. Germline CDR1 is SNHLY and CDR2 is FYNNEI. The V gene end was trimmed by 7 bases and the J gene end by 12 bases; junction bases not matched to a gene: 10. The CDR3 loop spans 13 amino acids. CDR3 bases: TGTGCCAGCACCAGTCCCGGGACTAGCTGGCAGTTCTTC. It translates to CASTSPGTSWQFF. The variable domain in full, with the rest retrieved from reference TRBV2 and TRBJ2-1, is EPEVTQTPSHQVTQMGQEVILRCVPISNHLYFYWYRQILGQKVEFLVSFYNNEISEKSEIFDDQFSVERPDGSNFTLKIRSTKLEDSAMYFCASTSPGTSWQFFGPGTRLTVL.

V and J are TRBV7-6 and TRBJ1-6; the D gene is possibly TRBD1 (6 bases). The CDR3 is made up of 16 amino acids. In germline, CDR1 is SGHVS, CDR2 FNYEAQ. Trimming stripped 5 bases from V and 4 bases from J, with 15 bases between. The CDR3 reads CASSPNRQAYNSPLHF. The DNA of the CDR3 is TGTGCCAGCAGCCCTAACCGACAGGCTTATAATTCACCCCTCCACTTT.

V and J are TRBV10-3 and TRBJ2-1; tentatively, D is TRBD1 (5 bases). CDR3 length equals 14 residues. Between the trimmed V and J ends, which lost 0 bases and 6 bases, there was a span of 9 bases. Germline lookup yields CDR1 ENHRY and CDR2 SYGVKD. The CDR3 DNA sequence: TGTGCCATCAGTGAGTCCAGGGAACCCAATGAGCAGTTCTTC. Encoded protein: CAISESREPNEQFF.

This sequence joins TRBV25-1 and TRBJ1-2; the D gene is possibly TRBD1 (5 bases). This CDR3 region has 16 residues. Trimming stripped 4 bases from V and 8 bases from J, with 23 bases between. Germline V gene sequence: CDR1 MGHDK, CDR2 SYGVNS. The CDR3, as DNA: TGTGCCAGCAGTGCGATTGGCGCTTCAGGGAAAGTGGGCTACACCTTC. Translation gives CASSAIGASGKVGYTF.

V is TRBV2 and J is TRBJ2-3; 9 bases fit TRBD1. The length of the CDR3 is 15 residues. Germline trimming cut 5 bases from V and 4 bases from J; bases unmatched to any gene: 7. CDR1 and CDR2 (germline): SNHLY, FYNNEI. CDR3 DNA: TGTGCCAGCAGTTTCGGGGACAGGGAGGCAGATACGCAGTATTTT. It specifies CASSFGDREADTQYF.

With respect to this clone: The conserved phenylalanine or tryptophan normally closing the CDR3 is absent here, so this likely arose from a read error. The chain recombines TRBV5-6 with TRBJ1-6; D remains ambiguous. The CDR3 runs 16 residues. Trimming removed 2 bases at V and 7 bases at J, with 16 bases between. Germline V gene data show CDR1 as SGHDT and CDR2 as YYEEEE. The CDR3 nucleotides read TGTGCCAGCAGCTTTGGAGGGAGACTGGGGAATTCACCCCTCCACTCT. The encoded protein is CASSFGGRLGNSPLHS.